This TCR beta chain comes out of a study of a mutant IDH1 vaccine in newly diagnosed glioma. Study overall: The initiation of vaccination occurred 4-6 weeks after radiotherapy alone, or with temozolomide cycles.

This clone has just a few counts. The target antigen is unknown. Assay used: immunoSEQ multiplex PCR; TCRdb lists only in-frame clones, some missing. This table has around 58,000 clones, approximately 80% appearing once. Germline CDR1 is SGHRS and CDR2 is YFSETQ. The CDR3 runs 13 residues. Trimming shortened V by 2 bases and J by 4 bases, and 7 bases separated the two germline ends. This sample's time point: week 5, during vaccination. Doses of 300 ug of mutant IDH1 20-mer peptide were given with topical imiquimod. Sequenced material: PBMCs, taken from a glioma patient whose treatment included an IDH1 peptide vaccine. The sequence was collected from a man between 25 and 39 years old with glioma. The chain employs TRBV5-1 and TRBJ1-3; D call uncertain. The CDR3 sequence: CASSLIPGNTIYF. Here the CDR3 DNA reads TGCGCCAGCAGCTTAATCCCAGGAAACACCATATATTTT.